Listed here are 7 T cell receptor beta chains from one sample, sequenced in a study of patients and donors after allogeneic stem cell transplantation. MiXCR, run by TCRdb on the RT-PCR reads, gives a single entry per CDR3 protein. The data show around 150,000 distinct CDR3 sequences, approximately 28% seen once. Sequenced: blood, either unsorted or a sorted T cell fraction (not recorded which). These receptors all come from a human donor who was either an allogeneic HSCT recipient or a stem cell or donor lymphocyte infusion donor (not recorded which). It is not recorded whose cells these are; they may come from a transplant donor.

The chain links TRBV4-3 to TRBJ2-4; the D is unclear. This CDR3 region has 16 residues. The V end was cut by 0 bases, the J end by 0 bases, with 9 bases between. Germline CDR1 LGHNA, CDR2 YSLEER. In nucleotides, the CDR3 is TGCGCCAGCAGCCAAGATCGTTGGCTAGCCAAAAACATTCAGTACTTC. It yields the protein CASSQDRWLAKNIQYF.

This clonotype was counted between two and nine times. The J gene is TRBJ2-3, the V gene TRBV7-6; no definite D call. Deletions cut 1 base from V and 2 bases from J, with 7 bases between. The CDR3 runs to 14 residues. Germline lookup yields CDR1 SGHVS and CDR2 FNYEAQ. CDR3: CASSLVQLTDTQYF. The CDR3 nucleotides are TGTGCCAGCAGCTTAGTTCAGCTCACAGATACGCAGTATTTT.

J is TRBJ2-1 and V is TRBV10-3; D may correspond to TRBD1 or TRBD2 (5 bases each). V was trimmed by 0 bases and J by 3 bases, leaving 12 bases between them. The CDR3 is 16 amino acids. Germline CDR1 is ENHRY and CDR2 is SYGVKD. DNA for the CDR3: TGTGCCATCAGTGAGTCTGGGGGATTCGACTACAATGAGCAGTTCTTC. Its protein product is CAISESGGFDYNEQFF.

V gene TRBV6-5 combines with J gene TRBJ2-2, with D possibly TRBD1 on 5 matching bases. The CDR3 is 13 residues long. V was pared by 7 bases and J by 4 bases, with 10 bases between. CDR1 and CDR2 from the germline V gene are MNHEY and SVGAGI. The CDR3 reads CASKGAVTGELFF. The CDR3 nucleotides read TGTGCCAGCAAAGGGGCGGTCACCGGGGAGCTGTTTTTT.

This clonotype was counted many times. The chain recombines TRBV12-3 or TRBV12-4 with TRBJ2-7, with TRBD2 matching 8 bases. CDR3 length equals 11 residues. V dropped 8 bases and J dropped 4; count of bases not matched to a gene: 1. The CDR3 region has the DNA TGTGCCAGCCGGGGGGGGTACGAGCAGTACTTC. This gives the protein CASRGGYEQYF.

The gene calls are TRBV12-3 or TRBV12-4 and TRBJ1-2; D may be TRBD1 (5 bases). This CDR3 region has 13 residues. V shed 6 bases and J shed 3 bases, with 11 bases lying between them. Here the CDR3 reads CASRTGPYYGYTF. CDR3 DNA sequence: TGTGCCAGCAGAACGGGACCATACTATGGCTACACCTTC.

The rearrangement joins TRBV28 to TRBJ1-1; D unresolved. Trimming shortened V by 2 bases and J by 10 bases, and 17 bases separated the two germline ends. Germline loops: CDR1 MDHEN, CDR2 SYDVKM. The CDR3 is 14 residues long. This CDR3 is CASSLQVLVGGAFF. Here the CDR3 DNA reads TGTGCCAGCAGTTTACAGGTCCTGGTCGGTGGAGCTTTCTTT.